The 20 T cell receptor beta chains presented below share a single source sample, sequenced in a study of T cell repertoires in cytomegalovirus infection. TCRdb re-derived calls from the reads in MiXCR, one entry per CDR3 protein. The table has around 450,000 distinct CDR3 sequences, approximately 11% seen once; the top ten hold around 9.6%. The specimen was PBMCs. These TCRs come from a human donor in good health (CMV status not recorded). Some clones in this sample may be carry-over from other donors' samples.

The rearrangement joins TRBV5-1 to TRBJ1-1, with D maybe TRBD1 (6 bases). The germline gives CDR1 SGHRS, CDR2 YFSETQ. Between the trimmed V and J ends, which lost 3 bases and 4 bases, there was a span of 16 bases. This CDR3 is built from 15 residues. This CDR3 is CASSSPGGGSTEAFF. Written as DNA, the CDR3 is TGCGCCAGCAGCTCCCCTGGAGGGGGGAGCACTGAAGCTTTCTTT.

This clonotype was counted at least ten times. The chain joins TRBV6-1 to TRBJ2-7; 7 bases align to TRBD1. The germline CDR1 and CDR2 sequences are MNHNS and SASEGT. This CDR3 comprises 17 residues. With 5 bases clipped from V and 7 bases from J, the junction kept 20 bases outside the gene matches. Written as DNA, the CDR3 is TGTGCCAGCAGTCCGCAACTCATGACCCGACAGGGTGATGAGCAGTACTTC. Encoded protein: CASSPQLMTRQGDEQYF.

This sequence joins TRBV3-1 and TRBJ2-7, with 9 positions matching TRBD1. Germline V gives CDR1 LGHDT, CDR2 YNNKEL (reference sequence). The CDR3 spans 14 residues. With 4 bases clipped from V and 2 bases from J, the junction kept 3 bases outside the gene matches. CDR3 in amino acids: CASSRTGDPYEQYF. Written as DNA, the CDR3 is TGTGCCAGCAGCCGGACAGGGGACCCCTACGAGCAGTACTTC.

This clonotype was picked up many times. The CDR3 bases are TGTGCCAGCAGTTACTCACAATCAGACAGAGGCTACACCTTC. This gives the protein CASSYSQSDRGYTF. V and J are TRBV6-6 and TRBJ1-2, with D maybe TRBD1 (5 bases). The V gene's germline CDR1 is MNHNY and CDR2 SVGAGI (reference sequence). This CDR3 is 14 amino acids long. V was trimmed by 0 bases and J by 8 bases, leaving 13 bases between them.

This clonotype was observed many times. The DNA of the CDR3 is TGTGCCAGCAGCTCCGGGGAACTCCCGATCAGAGCCAAAAACATTCAGTACTTC. Its translation is CASSSGELPIRAKNIQYF. The V gene is TRBV7-8, the J gene TRBJ2-4; D may be TRBD2 (5 bases). The CDR3 has 18 amino acids. V lost 4 bases, J lost 0 bases, and 19 bases lay in between. Germline V gene lookup returns CDR1 SGHVS and CDR2 FQNEAQ.

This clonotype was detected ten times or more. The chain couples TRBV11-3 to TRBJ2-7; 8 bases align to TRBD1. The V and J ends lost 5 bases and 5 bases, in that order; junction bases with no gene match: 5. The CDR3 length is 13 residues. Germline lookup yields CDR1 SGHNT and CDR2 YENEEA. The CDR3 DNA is TGTGCCAGCAGCCGCGACAGGGGCCACGAGCAGTACTTC. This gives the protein CASSRDRGHEQYF.

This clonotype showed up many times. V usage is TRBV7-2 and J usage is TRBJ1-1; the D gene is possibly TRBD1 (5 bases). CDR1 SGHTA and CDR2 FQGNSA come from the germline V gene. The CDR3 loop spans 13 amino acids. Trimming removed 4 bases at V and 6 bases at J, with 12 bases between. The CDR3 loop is CASSSQGGAEAFF. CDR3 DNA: TGTGCCAGCAGCTCGCAGGGAGGGGCTGAAGCTTTCTTT.

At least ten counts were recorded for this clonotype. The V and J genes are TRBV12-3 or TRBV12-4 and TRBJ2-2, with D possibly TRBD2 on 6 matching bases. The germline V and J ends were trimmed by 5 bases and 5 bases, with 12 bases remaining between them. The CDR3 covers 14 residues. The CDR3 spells CASSMAGRTGELFF. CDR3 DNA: TGTGCCAGCAGTATGGCGGGACGGACCGGGGAGCTGTTTTTT.

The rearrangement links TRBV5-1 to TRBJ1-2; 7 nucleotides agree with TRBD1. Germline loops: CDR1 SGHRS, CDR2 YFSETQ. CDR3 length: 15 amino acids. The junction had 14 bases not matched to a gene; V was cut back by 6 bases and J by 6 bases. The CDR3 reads CASIPYGGGTDGYTF. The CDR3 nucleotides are TGCGCCAGCATCCCCTACGGAGGGGGCACCGATGGCTACACCTTC.

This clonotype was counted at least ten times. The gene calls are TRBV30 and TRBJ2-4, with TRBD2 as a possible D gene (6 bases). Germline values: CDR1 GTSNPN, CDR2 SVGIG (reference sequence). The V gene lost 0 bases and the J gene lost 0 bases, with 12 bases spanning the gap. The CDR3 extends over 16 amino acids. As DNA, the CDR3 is TGTGCCTGGAGTGTTCATAGCGGCTTAGCCAAAAACATTCAGTACTTC. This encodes CAWSVHSGLAKNIQYF.

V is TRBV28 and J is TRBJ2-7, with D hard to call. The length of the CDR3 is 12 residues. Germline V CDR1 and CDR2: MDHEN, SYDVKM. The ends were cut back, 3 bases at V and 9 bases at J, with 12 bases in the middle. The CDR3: CASSLMAGRQYF. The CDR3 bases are TGTGCCAGCAGTTTGATGGCCGGCCGGCAGTACTTC. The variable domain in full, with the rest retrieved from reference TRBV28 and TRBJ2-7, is DVKVTQSSRYLVKRTGEKVFLECVQDMDHENMFWYRQDPGLGLRLIYFSYDVKMKEKGDIPEGYSVSREKKERFSLILESASTNQTSMYLCASSLMAGRQYFGPGTRLTVT.

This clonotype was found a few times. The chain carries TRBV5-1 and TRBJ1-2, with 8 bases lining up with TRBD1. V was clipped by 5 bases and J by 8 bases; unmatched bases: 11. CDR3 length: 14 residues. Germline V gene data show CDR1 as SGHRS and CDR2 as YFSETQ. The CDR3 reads CASRPGQESNGYTF. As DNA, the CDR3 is TGCGCCAGCAGACCGGGACAGGAAAGTAACGGCTACACCTTC.

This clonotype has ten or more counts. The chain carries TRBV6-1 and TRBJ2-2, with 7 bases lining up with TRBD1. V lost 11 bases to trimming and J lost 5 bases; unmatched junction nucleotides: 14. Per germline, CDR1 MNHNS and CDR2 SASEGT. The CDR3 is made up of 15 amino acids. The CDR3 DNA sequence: TGTGCCGGAAGACTGGGGACAGAAATGACCGGGGAGCTGTTTTTT. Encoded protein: CAGRLGTEMTGELFF.

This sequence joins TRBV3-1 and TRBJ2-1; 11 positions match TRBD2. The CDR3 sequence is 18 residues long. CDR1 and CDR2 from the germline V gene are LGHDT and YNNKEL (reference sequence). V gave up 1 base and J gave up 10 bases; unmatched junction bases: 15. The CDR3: CASSQVLALAGGSREQFF. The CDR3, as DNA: TGTGCCAGCAGCCAAGTTCTGGCTCTAGCGGGAGGCTCTAGGGAGCAGTTCTTC.

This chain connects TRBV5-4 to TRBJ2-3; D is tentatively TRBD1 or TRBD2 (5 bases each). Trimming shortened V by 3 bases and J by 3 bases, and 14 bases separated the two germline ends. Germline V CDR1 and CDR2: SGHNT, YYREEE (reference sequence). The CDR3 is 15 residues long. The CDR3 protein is CASSYGTPGTDTQYF. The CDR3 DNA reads TGTGCCAGCAGCTACGGGACCCCGGGGACAGATACGCAGTATTTT.

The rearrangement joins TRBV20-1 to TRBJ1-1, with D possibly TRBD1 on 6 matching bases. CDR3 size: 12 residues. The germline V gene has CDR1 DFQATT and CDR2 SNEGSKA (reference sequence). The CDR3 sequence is CSGYRDGTEAFF. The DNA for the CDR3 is TGCAGCGGTTACAGGGATGGGACTGAAGCTTTCTTT.

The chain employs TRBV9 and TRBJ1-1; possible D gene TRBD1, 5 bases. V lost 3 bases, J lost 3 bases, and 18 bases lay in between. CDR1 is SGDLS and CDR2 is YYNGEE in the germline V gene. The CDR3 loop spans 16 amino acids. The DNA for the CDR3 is TGTGCCAGCAGCGCCGTACCCGGGGCGGTGGACACTGAAGCTTTCTTT. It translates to CASSAVPGAVDTEAFF.

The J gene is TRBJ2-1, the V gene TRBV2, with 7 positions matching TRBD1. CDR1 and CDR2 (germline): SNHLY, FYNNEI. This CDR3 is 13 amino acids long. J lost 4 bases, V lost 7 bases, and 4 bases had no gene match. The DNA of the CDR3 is TGTGCCAGCATCCAGGGGGATTACAATGAGCAGTTCTTC. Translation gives CASIQGDYNEQFF. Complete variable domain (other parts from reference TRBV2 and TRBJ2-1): EPEVTQTPSHQVTQMGQEVILRCVPISNHLYFYWYRQILGQKVEFLVSFYNNEISEKSEIFDDQFSVERPDGSNFTLKIRSTKLEDSAMYFCASIQGDYNEQFFGPGTRLTVL.

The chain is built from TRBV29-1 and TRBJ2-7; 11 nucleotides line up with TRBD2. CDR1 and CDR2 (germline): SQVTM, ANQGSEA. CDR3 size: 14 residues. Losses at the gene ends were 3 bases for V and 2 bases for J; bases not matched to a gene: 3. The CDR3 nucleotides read TGCAGCGTTGACGGGACTAGCGGTGCCTACGAGCAGTACTTC. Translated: CSVDGTSGAYEQYF.

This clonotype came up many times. CDR3 in DNA: TGTGCCAGCAGTTTAATTGGCGGGAGGGCCTGGTATGAGCAGTTCTTC. It is translated as CASSLIGGRAWYEQFF. V is TRBV12-3 or TRBV12-4 and J is TRBJ2-1; TRBD2 agrees at 9 bases. V shed 2 bases and J 8 bases; nucleotides not matched to a gene: 10. The CDR3 totals 16 residues.